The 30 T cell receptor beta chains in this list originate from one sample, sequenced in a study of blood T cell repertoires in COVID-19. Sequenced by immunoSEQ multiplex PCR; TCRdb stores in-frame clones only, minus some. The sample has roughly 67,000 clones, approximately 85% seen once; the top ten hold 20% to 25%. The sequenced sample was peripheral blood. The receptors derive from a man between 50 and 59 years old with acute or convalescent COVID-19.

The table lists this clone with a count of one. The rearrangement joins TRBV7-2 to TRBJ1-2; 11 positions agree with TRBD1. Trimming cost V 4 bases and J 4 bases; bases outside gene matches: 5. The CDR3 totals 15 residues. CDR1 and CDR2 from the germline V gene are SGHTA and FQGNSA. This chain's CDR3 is CASSSRTGGLYGYTF. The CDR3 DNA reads TGTGCCAGCAGCTCACGGACAGGGGGCCTCTATGGCTACACCTTC.

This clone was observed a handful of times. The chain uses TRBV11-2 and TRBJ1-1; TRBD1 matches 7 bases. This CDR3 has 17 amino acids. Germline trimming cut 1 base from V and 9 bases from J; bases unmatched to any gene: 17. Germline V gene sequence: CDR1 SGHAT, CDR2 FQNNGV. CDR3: CASSLGLGDPRGPQAFF. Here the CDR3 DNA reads TGTGCCAGCAGCTTAGGGTTGGGGGACCCTAGGGGGCCGCAAGCTTTCTTT.

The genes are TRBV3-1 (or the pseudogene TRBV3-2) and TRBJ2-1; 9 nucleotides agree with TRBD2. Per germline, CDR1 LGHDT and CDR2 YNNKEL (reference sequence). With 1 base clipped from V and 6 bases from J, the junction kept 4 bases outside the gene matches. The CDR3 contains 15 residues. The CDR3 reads CASSQGLAGPNEQFF. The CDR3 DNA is TGTGCCAGCAGCCAAGGCCTAGCGGGGCCCAATGAGCAGTTCTTC.

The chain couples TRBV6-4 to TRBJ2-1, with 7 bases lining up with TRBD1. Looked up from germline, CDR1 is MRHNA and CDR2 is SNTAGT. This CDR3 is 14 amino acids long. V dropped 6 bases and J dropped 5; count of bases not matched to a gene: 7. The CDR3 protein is CASRKGQKDNEQFF. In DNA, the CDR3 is TGTGCCAGCAGGAAGGGACAGAAAGACAATGAGCAGTTCTTC.

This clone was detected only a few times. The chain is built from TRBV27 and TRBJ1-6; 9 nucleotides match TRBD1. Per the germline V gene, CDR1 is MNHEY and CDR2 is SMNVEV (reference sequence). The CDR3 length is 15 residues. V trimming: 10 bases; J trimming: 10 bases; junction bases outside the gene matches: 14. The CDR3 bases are TGTGCCACCGGAGTGGGGACAGGGTTCTTATCACCCCTCCACTTT. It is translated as CATGVGTGFLSPLHF.

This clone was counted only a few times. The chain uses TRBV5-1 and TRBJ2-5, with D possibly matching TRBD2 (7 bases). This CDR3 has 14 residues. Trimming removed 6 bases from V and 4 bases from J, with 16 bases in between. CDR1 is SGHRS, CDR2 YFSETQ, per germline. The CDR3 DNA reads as TGCGCCAGCATGGGAATCGGGGGGCGAGAGACCCAGTACTTC. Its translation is CASMGIGGRETQYF. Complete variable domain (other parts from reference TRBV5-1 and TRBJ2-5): KAGVTQTPRYLIKTRGQQVTLSCSPISGHRSVSWYQQTPGQGLQFLFEYFSETQRNKGNFPGRFSGRQFSNSRSEMNVSTLELGDSALYLCASMGIGGRETQYFGPGTRLLVL.

In DNA form, the CDR3 reads TGCGCCAGCCGCGCTGAGGGACAGGGGGTAGTCACTGAAGCTTTCTTT. Amino acid sequence: CASRAEGQGVVTEAFF. The gene calls are TRBV5-1 and TRBJ1-1; TRBD1 matches 11 bases. The junction had 12 bases not matched to a gene; V was cut back by 7 bases and J by 4 bases. The CDR3 is made up of 16 amino acids. From germline, CDR1 is SGHRS and CDR2 YFSETQ.

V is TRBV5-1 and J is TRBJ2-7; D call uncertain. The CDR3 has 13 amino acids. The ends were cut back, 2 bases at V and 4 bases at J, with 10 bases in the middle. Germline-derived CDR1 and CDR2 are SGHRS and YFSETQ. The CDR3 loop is CASSLSITYEQYF. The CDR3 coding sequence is TGCGCCAGCAGCTTATCTATTACTTACGAGCAGTACTTC.

CDR3 protein: CASMERLTGETQYF. In DNA, the CDR3 is TGTGCCAGCATGGAGAGACTTACTGGCGAGACCCAGTACTTC. The chain is built from TRBV6-8 and TRBJ2-5; D call uncertain. The germline CDR1 and CDR2 sequences are MNHGY and SAAAGT. V lost 7 bases and J 5 bases, leaving 17 bases between the germline ends. This CDR3 spans 14 amino acids.

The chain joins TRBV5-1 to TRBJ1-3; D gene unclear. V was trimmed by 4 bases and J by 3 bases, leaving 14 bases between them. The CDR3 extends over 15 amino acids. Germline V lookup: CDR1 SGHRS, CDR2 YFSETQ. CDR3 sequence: CASSPGEIRGNTIYF. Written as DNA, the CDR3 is TGCGCCAGCAGCCCTGGGGAGATCCGTGGAAACACCATATATTTT.

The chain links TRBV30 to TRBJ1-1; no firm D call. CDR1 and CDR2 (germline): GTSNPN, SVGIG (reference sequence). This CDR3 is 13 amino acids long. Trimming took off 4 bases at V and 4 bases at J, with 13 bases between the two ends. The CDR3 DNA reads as TGTGCCTGGACGCTGCAGGATGGCACTGAAGCTTTCTTT. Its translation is CAWTLQDGTEAFF.

CDR3 in amino acids: CAISESGAPLAEPQHF. The DNA for the CDR3 is TGTGCCATCAGTGAGTCAGGCGCACCCCTCGCGGAGCCCCAGCATTTT. The chain combines TRBV10-3 with TRBJ1-5; D call uncertain. Germline CDR1 is ENHRY and CDR2 is SYGVKD. This CDR3 has 16 residues. V lost 0 bases, J lost 8 bases, and 17 bases lay in between.

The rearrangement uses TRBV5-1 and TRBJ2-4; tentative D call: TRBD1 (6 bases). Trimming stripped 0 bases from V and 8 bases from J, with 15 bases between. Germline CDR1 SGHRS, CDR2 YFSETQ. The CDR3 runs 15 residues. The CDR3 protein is CASSLEQGSWDIQYF. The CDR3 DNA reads TGCGCCAGCAGCTTGGAACAGGGCAGCTGGGACATTCAGTACTTC.

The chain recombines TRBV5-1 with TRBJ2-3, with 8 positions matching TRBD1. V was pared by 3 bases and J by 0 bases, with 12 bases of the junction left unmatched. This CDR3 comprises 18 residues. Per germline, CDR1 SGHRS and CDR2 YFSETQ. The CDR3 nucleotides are TGCGCCAGCAGCTCGCTCAGACCGGGACAGGTTAGCACAGATACGCAGTATTTT. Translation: CASSSLRPGQVSTDTQYF.

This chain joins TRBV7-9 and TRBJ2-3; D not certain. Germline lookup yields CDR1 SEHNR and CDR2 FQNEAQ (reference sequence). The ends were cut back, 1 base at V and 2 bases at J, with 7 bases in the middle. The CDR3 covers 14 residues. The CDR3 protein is CASSLDIPTDTQYF. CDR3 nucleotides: TGTGCCAGCAGCTTAGACATACCCACAGATACGCAGTATTTT. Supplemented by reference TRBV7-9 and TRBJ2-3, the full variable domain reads DTGVSQNPRHKITKRGQNVTFRCDPISEHNRLYWYRQTLGQGPEFLTYFQNEAQLEKSRLLSDRFSAERPKGSFSTLEIQRTEQGDSAMYLCASSLDIPTDTQYFGPGTRLTVL.

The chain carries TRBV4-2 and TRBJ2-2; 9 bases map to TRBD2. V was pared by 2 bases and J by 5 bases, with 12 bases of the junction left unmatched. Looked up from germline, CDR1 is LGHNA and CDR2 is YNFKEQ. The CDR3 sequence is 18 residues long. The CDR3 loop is CASSQQSGGLEGTGELFF. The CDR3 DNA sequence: TGTGCCAGCAGCCAACAGAGCGGGGGGCTCGAGGGGACCGGGGAGCTGTTTTTT.

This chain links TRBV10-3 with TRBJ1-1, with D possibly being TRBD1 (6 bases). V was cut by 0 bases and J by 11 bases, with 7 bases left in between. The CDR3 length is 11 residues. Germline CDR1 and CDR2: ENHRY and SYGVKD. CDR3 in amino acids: CAISESQGAFF. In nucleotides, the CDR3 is TGTGCCATCAGTGAGTCCCAGGGGGCTTTCTTT.

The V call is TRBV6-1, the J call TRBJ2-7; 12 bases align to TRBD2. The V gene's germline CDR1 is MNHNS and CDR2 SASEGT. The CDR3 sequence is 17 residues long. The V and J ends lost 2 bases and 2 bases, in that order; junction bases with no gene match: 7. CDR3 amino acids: CASSERLAGERAYEQYV. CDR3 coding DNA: TGTGCCAGCAGTGAAAGACTAGCGGGGGAAAGGGCCTACGAGCAGTACGTC.

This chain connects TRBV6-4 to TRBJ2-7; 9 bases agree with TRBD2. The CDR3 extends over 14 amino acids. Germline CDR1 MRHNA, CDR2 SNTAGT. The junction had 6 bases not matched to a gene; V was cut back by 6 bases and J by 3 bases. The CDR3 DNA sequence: TGTGCCAGCAGGAGACTAGCGGCGCACTACGAGCAGTACGTC. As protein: CASRRLAAHYEQYV.

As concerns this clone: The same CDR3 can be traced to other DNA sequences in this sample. CDR3: CAWSVLKNTEAFF. The CDR3, as DNA: TGTGCCTGGAGTGTACTCAAGAACACTGAAGCTTTCTTT. This chain joins TRBV30 and TRBJ1-1, with no clear D. The CDR3 runs to 13 residues. Germline loops: CDR1 GTSNPN, CDR2 SVGIG (reference sequence). V lost 0 bases and J 1 base, leaving 6 bases between the germline ends. The full variable domain, rest sourced from reference TRBV30 and TRBJ1-1, is SQTIHQWPATLVQPVGSPLSLECTVEGTSNPNLYWYRQAAGRGLQLLFYSVGIGQISSEVPQNLSASRPQDRQFILSSKKLLLSDSGFYLCAWSVLKNTEAFFGQGTRLTVV.

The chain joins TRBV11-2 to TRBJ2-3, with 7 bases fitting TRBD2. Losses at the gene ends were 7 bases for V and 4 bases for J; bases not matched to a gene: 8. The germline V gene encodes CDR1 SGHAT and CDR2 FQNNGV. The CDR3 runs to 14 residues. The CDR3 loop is CASNQMGGPDTQYF. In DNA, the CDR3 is TGTGCCAGCAACCAAATGGGAGGGCCAGATACGCAGTATTTT.

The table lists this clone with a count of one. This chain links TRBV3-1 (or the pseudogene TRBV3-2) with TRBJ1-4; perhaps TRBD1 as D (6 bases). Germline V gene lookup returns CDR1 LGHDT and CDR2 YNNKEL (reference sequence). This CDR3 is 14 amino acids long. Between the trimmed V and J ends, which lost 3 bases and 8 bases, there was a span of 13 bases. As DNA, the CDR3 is TGTGCCAGCAGCCACAGGGGAGGGGACGAAAAACTGTTTTTT. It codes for CASSHRGGDEKLFF.

CDR3 sequence (DNA): TGCGCCAGCAGCCACGAGGGGGCGCGGAACACTGAAGCTTTCTTT. Protein sequence: CASSHEGARNTEAFF. The gene calls are TRBV4-1 and TRBJ1-1; 7 bases map to TRBD1. Looked up from germline, CDR1 is MGHRA and CDR2 is YSYEKL. With 3 bases clipped from V and 1 base from J, the junction kept 5 bases outside the gene matches. The CDR3 spans 15 residues.

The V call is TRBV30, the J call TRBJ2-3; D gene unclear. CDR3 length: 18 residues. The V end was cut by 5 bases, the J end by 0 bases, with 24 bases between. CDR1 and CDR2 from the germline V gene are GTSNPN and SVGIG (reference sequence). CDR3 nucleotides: TGTGCCTGGGAACTGGGTGGAGAGTACCTAACTAGCACAGATACGCAGTATTTT. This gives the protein CAWELGGEYLTSTDTQYF.

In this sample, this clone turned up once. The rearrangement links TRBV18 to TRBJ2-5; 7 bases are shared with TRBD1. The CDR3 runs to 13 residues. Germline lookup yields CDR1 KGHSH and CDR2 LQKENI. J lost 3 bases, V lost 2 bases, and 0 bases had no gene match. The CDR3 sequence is CASSPGQEETQYF. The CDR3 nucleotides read TGTGCCAGCTCACCAGGACAGGAAGAGACCCAGTACTTC.

The CDR3 sequence is CASSQDIRANQPQHF. CDR3 DNA: TGCGCCAGCAGCCAAGATATCAGGGCCAATCAGCCCCAGCATTTT. This chain uses TRBV4-1 with TRBJ1-5; perhaps TRBD1 as D (5 bases). The germline V and J ends were trimmed by 0 bases and 3 bases, with 9 bases remaining between them. Germline V lookup: CDR1 MGHRA, CDR2 YSYEKL. The CDR3 is made up of 15 amino acids.

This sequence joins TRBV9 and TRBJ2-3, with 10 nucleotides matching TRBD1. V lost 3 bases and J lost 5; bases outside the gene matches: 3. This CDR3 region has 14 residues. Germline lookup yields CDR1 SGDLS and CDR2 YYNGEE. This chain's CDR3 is CASSEGQGIDTQYF. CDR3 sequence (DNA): TGTGCCAGCAGCGAGGGACAGGGGATAGATACGCAGTATTTT.

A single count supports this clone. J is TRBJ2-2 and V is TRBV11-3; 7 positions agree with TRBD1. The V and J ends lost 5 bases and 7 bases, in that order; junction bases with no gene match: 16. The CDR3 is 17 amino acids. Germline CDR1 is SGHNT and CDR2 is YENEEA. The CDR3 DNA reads TGTGCCAGCAGCCCCAGCAGACAGGGTTTGTTCGTCGGGGAGCTGTTTTTT. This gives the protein CASSPSRQGLFVGELFF.

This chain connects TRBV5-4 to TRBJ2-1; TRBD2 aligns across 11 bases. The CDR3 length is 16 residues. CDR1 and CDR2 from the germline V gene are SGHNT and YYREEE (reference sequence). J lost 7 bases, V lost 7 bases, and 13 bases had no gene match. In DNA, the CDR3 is TGTGCCAGCCGCCGTAGCGGGGGGGCCGAGCTGAATGAGCAGTTCTTC. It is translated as CASRRSGGAELNEQFF.

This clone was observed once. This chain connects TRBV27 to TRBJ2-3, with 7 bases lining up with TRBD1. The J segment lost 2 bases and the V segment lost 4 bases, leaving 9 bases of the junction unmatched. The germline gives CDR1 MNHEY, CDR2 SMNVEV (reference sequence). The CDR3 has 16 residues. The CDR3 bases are TGTGCCAGCAGTTATACAGGGGACCTGTACACAGATACGCAGTATTTT. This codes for CASSYTGDLYTDTQYF.